This TCR beta chain was captured by sequencing in a study of shared clonotypes between healthy human individuals. Study at large: Three plates each covered CD4 naive and memory; CD8 naive two, CD8 memory one.

Deep level was the assay's run setting. The repertoire was sequenced with immunoSEQ multiplex PCR; TCRdb's copy has only in-frame clones and lacks some. The repertoire holds some 2 million clones, with roughly 94% as singletons. The CDR3 has 14 residues. Looked up from germline, CDR1 is GTSNPN and CDR2 is SVGIG (reference sequence). V shed 0 bases and J shed 5 bases, with 11 bases lying between them. This receptor was obtained from a man aged 18-30 years in good health. The material sequenced was naive CD4+ T cells sorted from blood. Subset given: CD45RA+ positively selected. The chain couples TRBV30 to TRBJ1-5, with D perhaps matching TRBD1 (5 bases). CDR3 protein: CAWSVGHLDQPQHF. The CDR3 nucleotides read TGTGCCTGGAGTGTAGGACATCTGGATCAGCCCCAGCATTTT. The full variable domain, with the rest looked up from reference TRBV30 and TRBJ1-5, is SQTIHQWPATLVQPVGSPLSLECTVEGTSNPNLYWYRQAAGRGLQLLFYSVGIGQISSEVPQNLSASRPQDRQFILSSKKLLLSDSGFYLCAWSVGHLDQPQHFGDGTRLSIL.